These T cell receptor beta chains were read from a single sample in a study of shared clonotypes between healthy human individuals. The assay was immunoSEQ multiplex PCR, and TCRdb's table has in-frame clones only and misses some. The sample records millions of clones, approximately 94% being singletons. Sample: naive CD8+ T cells sorted from blood. These receptors were collected from a man younger than 35 in good health. The CDR3 runs from the conserved cysteine through the conserved F or W. Fields, in order: J gene, CDR3 length, V gene, D gene, clone size, CDR3 DNA, CDR3 protein. D genes are given only for firm matches. Size is omitted from some rows. Given values are once, few, many or a class for expanded clones.

TRBJ2-7	14	TRBV7-9	.	once	TGTGCCAGCAGCTTAGGACTTGGCCTTCCGGAGCAGTACTTC	CASSLGLGLPEQYF
TRBJ2-6	19	TRBV2	TRBD1	.	TGTGCCAGCAGTGACCTACAGGGGGCCTCCTTCTCTGGGGCCAACGTCCTGACTTTC	CASSDLQGASFSGANVLTF
TRBJ1-3	16	TRBV28	.	.	TGTGCCAGCAGTCAGTTTCCCGTTTGGGGCGGAAACACCATATATTTT	CASSQFPVWGGNTIYF
TRBJ2-1	12	TRBV19	.	.	TGTGCCAGTAGTAACCTTTACAATGAGCAGTTCTTC	CASSNLYNEQFF
TRBJ2-5	10	TRBV20-1	.	.	TGCAGTGCCTACCCCGGGACCCAGTACTTC	CSAYPGTQYF
TRBJ2-2	13	TRBV27	.	.	TGTGCCAGTTGGGACGGTAACACCGGGGAGCTGTTTTTT	CASWDGNTGELFF
TRBJ2-7	14	TRBV7-6	TRBD2	.	TGTGCCAGCAGCTTAAACGGGAGGGCCGAAGAGCAGTACTTC	CASSLNGRAEEQYF
TRBJ2-1	15	TRBV11-3	.	once	TGTGCCAGCAGCTTAGACCGGCGTGATTGGGATGAGCAGTTCTTC	CASSLDRRDWDEQFF
TRBJ2-2	14	TRBV11-2	.	.	TGTGCCAGCAGCCCTCCTACTAACACCGGGGAGCTGTTTTTT	CASSPPTNTGELFF
TRBJ2-1	14	TRBV5-4	.	.	TGTGCCAGCAGTCAAGGGACCGAGTACAATGAGCAGTTCTTC	CASSQGTEYNEQFF
TRBJ2-7	16	TRBV28	.	.	TGTGCCAGCAGTTTCCCTACAGGGGAGGGATCCTACGAGCAGTACTTC	CASSFPTGEGSYEQYF
TRBJ2-3	17	TRBV10-3	.	.	TGTGCCATCAGTGAGTCTAGCGGGACAGGAGCCACAGATACGCAGTATTTT	CAISESSGTGATDTQYF
TRBJ2-2	14	TRBV14	.	.	TGTGCCAGCAGCATGTGGGGGTCCACCGGGGAGCTGTTTTTT	CASSMWGSTGELFF
TRBJ1-2	13	TRBV4-1	.	.	TGCGCCAGCAGCCGGGAAGGACTGTATGGCTACACCTTC	CASSREGLYGYTF
TRBJ2-7	13	TRBV5-6	TRBD1	.	TGTGCCAGCAGCTTGGGACAGGGCGGCGAGCAGTACTTC	CASSLGQGGEQYF
TRBJ2-3	15	TRBV10-3	TRBD2	.	TGTGCCATCAGTGAGGGGGGACTAGGCACAGATACGCAGTATTTT	CAISEGGLGTDTQYF
TRBJ1-5	12	TRBV10-3	.	.	TGTGCCATCAGTGACGAGGGTCAGCCCCAGCATTTT	CAISDEGQPQHF
TRBJ1-4	14	TRBV10-1	TRBD1	once	TGCGCCAGCAGTTCGGGACAGACTAATGAAAAACTGTTTTTT	CASSSGQTNEKLFF
TRBJ1-2	12	TRBV6-1	.	.	TGTGCCAGCAGTGAAGTGAACTATGGCTACACCTTC	CASSEVNYGYTF
TRBJ2-7	14	TRBV5-5	.	once	TGTGCCAGCAGCTCCGCAAATCTCATCTACGAGCAGTACTTC	CASSSANLIYEQYF
TRBJ2-5	13	TRBV7-9	.	.	TGTGCCAGCAGCTTGAAGGGGGGCGAGACCCAGTACTTC	CASSLKGGETQYF
TRBJ1-3	16	TRBV6-6	.	.	TGTGCCAGCAGTTATGGGGAAGAAGGCTCTGGAAACACCATATATTTT	CASSYGEEGSGNTIYF
TRBJ2-7	14	TRBV28	.	once	TGTGCCAGCAGACCGGGGACACCATTATACGAGCAGTACTTC	CASRPGTPLYEQYF
TRBJ1-1	14	TRBV9	TRBD1	.	TGTGCCAGCAGCTCGCGGACAGGGGGCACTGAAGCTTTCTTT	CASSSRTGGTEAFF
TRBJ2-2	18	TRBV27	TRBD2	.	TGTGCCAGCAGTCTGTCTAGCGGGGGGGCTGGGGACACCGGGGAGCTGTTTTTT	CASSLSSGGAGDTGELFF
TRBJ2-7	15	TRBV27	TRBD2	.	TGTGCCAGCAGTCCCAGGGCGGGGGGCCGCTACGAGCAGTACTTC	CASSPRAGGRYEQYF
TRBJ2-7	14	TRBV11-2	TRBD2	once	TGTGCCAGCAGCACAGCGGGGGGCTACTACGAGCAGTACTTC	CASSTAGGYYEQYF
TRBJ2-7	17	TRBV19	TRBD2	.	TGTGCCAGTAGTCTGCTTGGGACTAGCTTCTCGGCCCACGAGCAGTACTTC	CASSLLGTSFSAHEQYF
TRBJ2-1	17	TRBV10-3	.	.	TGTGCCATCAGTGAGTCGAATCTAGATCCCTCCTACAATGAGCAGTTCTTC	CAISESNLDPSYNEQFF
TRBJ2-7	13	TRBV7-2	.	.	TGTGCCAGCAGCTTAGCGGGGGCCTACGAGCAGTACTTC	CASSLAGAYEQYF
TRBJ1-1	15	TRBV5-1	TRBD1	.	TGCGCCAGCAGCGACCACAGGGGGGCTGGGACTGAAGCTTTCTTT	CASSDHRGAGTEAFF
TRBJ1-2	13	TRBV5-1	.	.	TGCGCCAGCAGCTTGGAGTATAACTATGGCTACACCTTC	CASSLEYNYGYTF
TRBJ2-7	12	TRBV5-8	.	once	TGTGCCAGCAGGGGCAGGGGCCACGAGCAGTACTTC	CASRGRGHEQYF
TRBJ2-7	18	TRBV10-3	TRBD1	few	TGTGCCATCAGTGAGTCCTGGGCTTGGACAGGGATCTCCTACGAGCAGTACTTC	CAISESWAWTGISYEQYF
TRBJ2-3	12	TRBV11-2	.	.	TGTGCCAGCAGCTTCCTTGTAGATACGCAGTATTTT	CASSFLVDTQYF
TRBJ2-5	13	TRBV10-3	TRBD2	.	TGTGCCATCAGTTCGGGGGGGCCGGAGACCCAGTACTTC	CAISSGGPETQYF
TRBJ2-7	14	TRBV27	.	once	TGTGCCAGCAGTTCCCCGGGGCCCTCCTACGAGCAGTACTTC	CASSSPGPSYEQYF
TRBJ2-5	13	TRBV27	TRBD2	.	TGTGCCAGCAGTTCAGGACTAGCCCAGACCCAGTACTTC	CASSSGLAQTQYF
TRBJ2-7	15	TRBV28	.	.	TGTGCCAGCAGTTTACGCTCTACGTCCTCCTACGAGCAGTACTTC	CASSLRSTSSYEQYF
TRBJ2-1	13	TRBV6-5	.	.	TGTGCCAGCCGGACGGGAGTGGCGTATGAGCAGTTCTTC	CASRTGVAYEQFF
TRBJ2-5	13	TRBV11-2	.	.	TGTGCCAGCAGCTTCTCGGCGTTGGAGACCCAGTACTTC	CASSFSALETQYF
TRBJ2-1	15	TRBV27	TRBD2	.	TGTGCCAGCAGTACCGGACTAGCGGGAAACAATGAGCAGTTCTTC	CASSTGLAGNNEQFF
TRBJ1-5	16	TRBV19	.	.	TGTGCCAGTAGTATAGGAGTCAGGGAAGGTCATCAGCCCCAGCATTTT	CASSIGVREGHQPQHF
TRBJ2-1	16	TRBV27	TRBD1	.	TGTGCCAGCAGTTTGCCGCCCGGGACAGGGCTCAATGAGCAGTTCTTC	CASSLPPGTGLNEQFF
TRBJ2-7	15	TRBV29-1	.	.	TGCAGCGTTGAAAGGGTCGGGGCAGCGCGCTACGAGCAGTACTTC	CSVERVGAARYEQYF
TRBJ2-1	14	TRBV2	.	.	TGTGCCAGCAGTGAAGTGGGCTCCTACAATGAGCAGTTCTTC	CASSEVGSYNEQFF